These 21 T cell receptor beta chains share one sample of origin, sequenced in a study of Graves' ophthalmopathy and Graves' hyperthyroidism. The sequenced template was RNA, covering the TCR beta CDR3 region. HTBI primers were employed in first-round RT-PCR, then a second-round multiplex PCR followed. From the multiplex PCR reads, TCRdb called clonotypes with MiXCR, one entry per CDR3 protein. In the table there are about 410,000 distinct CDR3 sequences, about 17% of which are singletons. Source material: peripheral blood. These TCRs come from a woman between 18 and 30 years old with Graves' ophthalmopathy.

V usage is TRBV12-3 or TRBV12-4 and J usage is TRBJ1-5, with a weak D call TRBD1 (6 bases). The CDR3 has 15 residues. Trimming pared 5 bases from V and 14 bases from J, leaving 25 bases between. The CDR3 DNA reads as TGTGCCAGCAGTACCCGGACAGATAGCAATCAGCCAGAGCATTTT. Translated, it gives CASSTRTDSNQPEHF.

Ten or more counts support this clonotype. The DNA for the CDR3 is TGTGCCAGCAGGGGACGGGCGGGGGAAAGGAATTCACCCCTCCACTTT. Its protein product is CASRGRAGERNSPLHF. The chain recombines TRBV6-5 with TRBJ1-6, with D maybe TRBD1 (5 bases). The CDR3 totals 16 residues. Germline CDR1 MNHEY, CDR2 SVGAGI. With 6 bases removed from V and 7 bases from J, the gap between germline ends came to 19 bases.

This clonotype was seen repeatedly, ten times or more. V is TRBV7-2 and J is TRBJ1-1; D unresolved. Trimming cost V 5 bases and J 1 base, with 8 bases left between them. This CDR3 has 13 residues. Germline V lookup: CDR1 SGHTA, CDR2 FQGNSA. CDR3 loop: CASSQRTNTEAFF. The CDR3 nucleotides are TGTGCCAGCAGCCAAAGGACGAACACTGAAGCTTTCTTT.

This clonotype was picked up many times. The chain carries TRBV27 and TRBJ1-1, with D perhaps matching TRBD1 (5 bases). The germline CDR1 and CDR2 sequences are MNHEY and SMNVEV (reference sequence). The V and J ends lost 0 bases and 12 bases respectively, with 17 bases between them. The CDR3 spans 14 residues. CDR3 DNA sequence: TGTGCCAGCAGTTTATCTCTTCGAGGGGCTCAAACTTTCTTT. This gives the protein CASSLSLRGAQTFF.

This clonotype was seen many times. This sequence joins TRBV19 and TRBJ1-1; 11 bases agree with TRBD1. J gave up 6 bases and V 10 bases, and 13 bases lay outside the gene matches. Germline V gene lookup returns CDR1 LNHDA and CDR2 SQIVND (reference sequence). The CDR3 totals 15 residues. CDR3 sequence: CATWPSGQGASEAFF. Written as DNA, the CDR3 is TGTGCCACCTGGCCCTCCGGACAGGGGGCGTCTGAAGCTTTCTTT.

This clonotype has a count of ten or more. The J gene is TRBJ1-1, the V gene TRBV18; tentatively, D is TRBD1 (5 bases). This CDR3 has 15 residues. Germline-derived CDR1 and CDR2 are KGHSH and LQKENI. Trimming stripped 1 base from V and 4 bases from J, with 13 bases between. CDR3 bases: TGTGCCAGCTCACCACTCGCAGGGATTAGCACTGAAGCTTTCTTT. Its translation: CASSPLAGISTEAFF.

This clonotype showed up many times. The chain joins TRBV6-5 to TRBJ2-7, with D unresolved. CDR3 size: 13 residues. Per the germline V gene, CDR1 is MNHEY and CDR2 is SVGAGI. Between the trimmed V and J ends, which lost 0 bases and 5 bases, there was a span of 8 bases. The CDR3 protein is CASSYSRVHEQYF. The CDR3 DNA is TGTGCCAGCAGTTACTCTCGGGTGCACGAGCAGTACTTC.

This clonotype came up many times. The V gene is TRBV11-2, the J gene TRBJ2-4; a possible D gene is TRBD1 (6 bases). Germline CDR1 SGHAT, CDR2 FQNNGV. The CDR3 is 16 amino acids. Trimming left V 7 bases short and J 0 bases short, with 16 bases between. The CDR3 reads CASIPGTLLAKNIQYF. CDR3 sequence (DNA): TGTGCCAGCATCCCAGGGACATTGCTAGCCAAAAACATTCAGTACTTC.

The rearrangement links TRBV11-3 to TRBJ2-5; 8 nucleotides line up with TRBD2. The CDR3 sequence is 14 residues long. Germline V CDR1 and CDR2: SGHNT, YENEEA. V trimming: 3 bases; J trimming: 5 bases; junction bases outside the gene matches: 5. As DNA, the CDR3 is TGTGCCAGCAGCTTGACTAGCGACCTCGAGACCCAGTACTTC. Its translation is CASSLTSDLETQYF.

This clonotype was found many times. This rearrangement joins TRBV24-1 to TRBJ1-2; TRBD1 is a possible D gene (5 bases). This CDR3 has 16 residues. Trimming shortened V by 3 bases and J by 0 bases, and 13 bases separated the two germline ends. The germline CDR1 and CDR2 sequences are KGHDR and SFDVKD. The CDR3 DNA reads TGTGCCACCAGTGATCCCGGGACGGCACCTAACTATGGCTACACCTTC. It translates to CATSDPGTAPNYGYTF.

This clonotype was detected a few times. The chain's CDR3 is CSVGRGAGGTGELFF. The CDR3 DNA reads TGCAGCGTTGGACGGGGAGCGGGAGGTACCGGGGAGCTGTTTTTT. The rearrangement uses TRBV29-1 and TRBJ2-2; TRBD2 matches 9 bases. The CDR3 is made up of 15 amino acids. Trimming cost V 4 bases and J 5 bases; bases outside gene matches: 8. Germline V CDR1 and CDR2: SQVTM, ANQGSEA.

The table lists this clonotype with a few counts. V gene TRBV30 combines with J gene TRBJ1-2; D not resolved. The germline gives CDR1 GTSNPN, CDR2 SVGIG (reference sequence). The CDR3 covers 13 residues. The V gene lost 6 bases and the J gene lost 5 bases, with 16 bases spanning the gap. In nucleotides, the CDR3 is TGTGCCTGCAAGGAGTCAATTCGGTATGGCTACACCTTC. Translating gives CACKESIRYGYTF.

This clonotype has at least ten counts. The chain recombines TRBV30 with TRBJ1-6; D unclear. CDR3 length: 14 residues. Per germline, CDR1 GTSNPN and CDR2 SVGIG (reference sequence). The CDR3 region has the DNA TGTGCTGCCGTCACCGGCGGTGGGAATTCACCCCTCCACTTT. This encodes CAAVTGGGNSPLHF.

This clonotype has ten or more counts. At one end, the junction sequence differs from germline, possibly due to a read error. This sequence joins TRBV13 and TRBJ2-4; 10 nucleotides align to TRBD2. The germline V gene has CDR1 PRHDT and CDR2 FYEKMQ (reference sequence). CDR3 length: 14 residues. The CDR3 sequence: CASRLAGTKNIRYF. As DNA, the CDR3 is TGTGCCAGCAGACTAGCGGGGACCAAAAACATTCGGTACTTC. The complete variable domain, with remaining parts taken from reference TRBV13 and TRBJ2-4, reads AAGVIQSPRHLIKEKRETATLKCYPIPRHDTVYWYQQGPGQDPQFLISFYEKMQSDKGSIPDRFSAQQFSDYHSELNMSSLELGDSALYFCASRLAGTKNIRYFGAGTRLSVL.

In this sample, this clonotype turned up many times. The genes are TRBV14 and TRBJ2-5; TRBD2 aligns across 8 bases. The CDR3 is 14 residues long. Looked up from germline, CDR1 is SGHDN and CDR2 is FVKESK. The ends lost 3 bases at V and 4 bases at J; junction bases unmatched: 4. CDR3 nucleotide sequence: TGTGCCAGCAGCCATGGACGGGGGGGAGAGACCCAGTACTTC. Translating it yields CASSHGRGGETQYF.

This clonotype was seen ten or more times. The V gene is TRBV5-1, the J gene TRBJ2-2; no clear D gene. Per the germline V gene, CDR1 is SGHRS and CDR2 is YFSETQ. Trimming took off 0 bases at V and 4 bases at J, with 7 bases between the two ends. CDR3 size: 14 residues. CDR3 sequence: CASSLDTSTGELFF. In DNA, the CDR3 is TGCGCCAGCAGCTTGGACACGAGCACCGGGGAGCTGTTTTTT. Looking up the rest from reference TRBV5-1 and TRBJ2-2 gives the full variable domain: KAGVTQTPRYLIKTRGQQVTLSCSPISGHRSVSWYQQTPGQGLQFLFEYFSETQRNKGNFPGRFSGRQFSNSRSEMNVSTLELGDSALYLCASSLDTSTGELFFGEGSRLTVL.

The chain carries TRBV20-1 and TRBJ2-2; 7 bases fit TRBD2. Germline lookup yields CDR1 DFQATT and CDR2 SNEGSKA (reference sequence). Unmatched junction bases numbered 7, after V lost 2 bases and J lost 4 bases. The CDR3 sequence is 15 residues long. As DNA, the CDR3 is TGCAGTGCTAGAATGGCTAGCGGCGTCACCGGGGAGCTGTTTTTT. It yields the protein CSARMASGVTGELFF.

The chain combines TRBV6-2 or TRBV6-3 with TRBJ1-2, with D maybe TRBD1 (5 bases). Looked up from germline, CDR1 is MNHEY and CDR2 is SVGEGT. With 2 bases removed from V and 6 bases from J, the gap between germline ends came to 10 bases. This CDR3 spans 13 amino acids. For the CDR3, the DNA is TGTGCCAGCAGTTACGAGGGGCTCGATGGCTACACCTTC. Amino acid sequence: CASSYEGLDGYTF.

In its sample, this clonotype was seen many times. The chain recombines TRBV6-1 with TRBJ2-7, with a tentative D call TRBD2 (5 bases). Per germline, CDR1 MNHNS and CDR2 SASEGT. Trimming removed 6 bases from V and 1 base from J, with 13 bases in between. The length of the CDR3 is 14 residues. The CDR3 nucleotides read TGTGCCAGCAGCCCCAACCCGGGGTCCTACGAGCAGTACTTC. Its translation: CASSPNPGSYEQYF.

This clonotype was seen repeatedly, ten times or more. This chain joins TRBV12-5 and TRBJ1-1; D unresolved. In germline, CDR1 is LGHNT, CDR2 FRNRAP. CDR3 length: 13 residues. The V gene lost 2 bases and the J gene lost 3 bases, with 7 bases spanning the gap. The CDR3 DNA follows: TGTGCTAGTGGTTTGTCGGCTTACACTGAAGCTTTCTTT. Translated: CASGLSAYTEAFF.

In its sample, this clonotype was seen many times. V and J are TRBV2 and TRBJ1-2; no clear D. The CDR3 is 12 residues long. Germline loops: CDR1 SNHLY, CDR2 FYNNEI. Trimming stripped 1 base from V and 8 bases from J, with 8 bases between. The CDR3 DNA is TGTGCCAGCAGTGAAGAGAGGAGCGGCTACACCTTC. It yields the protein CASSEERSGYTF.